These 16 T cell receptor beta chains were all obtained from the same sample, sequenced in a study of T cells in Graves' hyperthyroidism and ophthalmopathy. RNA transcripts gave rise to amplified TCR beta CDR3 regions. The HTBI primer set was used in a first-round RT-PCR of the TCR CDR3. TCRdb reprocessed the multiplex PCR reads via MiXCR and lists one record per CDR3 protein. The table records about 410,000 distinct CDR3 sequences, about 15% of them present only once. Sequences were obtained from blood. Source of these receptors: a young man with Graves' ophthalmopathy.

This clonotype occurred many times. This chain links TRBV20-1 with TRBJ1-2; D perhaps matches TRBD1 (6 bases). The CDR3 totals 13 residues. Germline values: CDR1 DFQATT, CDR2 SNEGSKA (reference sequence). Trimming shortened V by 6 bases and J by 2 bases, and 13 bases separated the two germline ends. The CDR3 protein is CSAAPGTNYGYTF. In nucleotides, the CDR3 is TGCAGTGCGGCTCCCGGGACAAACTATGGCTACACCTTC.

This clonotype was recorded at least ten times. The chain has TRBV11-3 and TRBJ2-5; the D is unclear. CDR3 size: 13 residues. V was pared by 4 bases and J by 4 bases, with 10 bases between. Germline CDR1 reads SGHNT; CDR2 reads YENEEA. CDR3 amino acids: CASSSPSGETQYF. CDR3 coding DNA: TGTGCCAGCAGCTCCCCCTCGGGAGAGACCCAGTACTTC.

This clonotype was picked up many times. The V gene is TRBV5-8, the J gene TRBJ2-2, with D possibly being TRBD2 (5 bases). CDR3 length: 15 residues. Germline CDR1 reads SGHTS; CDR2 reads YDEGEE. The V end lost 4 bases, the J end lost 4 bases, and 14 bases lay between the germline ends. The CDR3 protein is CASSTESGVTGELFF. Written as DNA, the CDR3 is TGTGCCAGCAGCACCGAAAGCGGAGTCACCGGGGAGCTGTTTTTT.

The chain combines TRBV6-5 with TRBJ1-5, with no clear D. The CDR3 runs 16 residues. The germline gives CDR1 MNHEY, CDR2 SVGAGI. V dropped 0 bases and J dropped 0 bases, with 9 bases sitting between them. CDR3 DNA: TGTGCCAGCAGTTACTCGAGGCCTAATAGCAATCAGCCCCAGCATTTT. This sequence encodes CASSYSRPNSNQPQHF.

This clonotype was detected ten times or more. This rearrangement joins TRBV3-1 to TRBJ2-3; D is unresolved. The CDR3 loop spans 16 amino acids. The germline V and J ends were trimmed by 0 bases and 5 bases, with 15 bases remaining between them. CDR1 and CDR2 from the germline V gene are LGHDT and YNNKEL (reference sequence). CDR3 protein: CASSQEFEVRQDTQYF. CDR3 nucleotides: TGTGCCAGCAGCCAAGAATTTGAGGTGCGGCAAGATACGCAGTATTTT.

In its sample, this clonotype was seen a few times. The CDR3 spells CASSAGRQPQHF. The DNA of the CDR3 is TGTGCCAGCAGCGCAGGGCGACAGCCCCAGCATTTT. The chain has TRBV14 and TRBJ1-5, with TRBD1 as a possible D gene (5 bases). With 5 bases removed from V and 7 bases from J, the gap between germline ends came to 9 bases. The CDR3 is 12 amino acids. CDR1 is SGHDN, CDR2 FVKESK, per germline.

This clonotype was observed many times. The CDR3 bases are TGTGCCAGCAGCTTAGTACGAGAGACCCAGTACTTC. As protein: CASSLVRETQYF. This chain joins TRBV11-2 and TRBJ2-5; D gene uncertain. The CDR3 consists of 12 residues. CDR1 SGHAT and CDR2 FQNNGV come from the germline V gene. Deletions cut 1 base from V and 4 bases from J, with 4 bases between.

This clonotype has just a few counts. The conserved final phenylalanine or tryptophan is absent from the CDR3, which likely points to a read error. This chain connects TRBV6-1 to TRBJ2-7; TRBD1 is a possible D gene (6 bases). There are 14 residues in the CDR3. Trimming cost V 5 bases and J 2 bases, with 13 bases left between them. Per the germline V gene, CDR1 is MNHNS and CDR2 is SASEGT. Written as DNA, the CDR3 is TGTGCCAGCAGTCCGACAGGAGTCGCCTACGAGCAGTACCTC. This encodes CASSPTGVAYEQYL.

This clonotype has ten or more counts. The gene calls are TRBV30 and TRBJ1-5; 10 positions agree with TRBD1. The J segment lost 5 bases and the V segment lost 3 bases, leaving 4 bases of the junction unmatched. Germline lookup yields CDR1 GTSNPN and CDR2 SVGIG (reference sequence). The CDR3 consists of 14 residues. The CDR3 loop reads CAWSLGTGDQPQHF. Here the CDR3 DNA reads TGTGCCTGGAGCCTGGGGACAGGGGATCAGCCCCAGCATTTT.

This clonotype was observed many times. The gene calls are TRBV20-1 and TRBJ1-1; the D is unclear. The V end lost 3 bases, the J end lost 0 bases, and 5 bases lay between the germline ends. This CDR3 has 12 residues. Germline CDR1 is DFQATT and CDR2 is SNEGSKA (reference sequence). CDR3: CSARGMNTEAFF. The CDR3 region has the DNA TGCAGTGCTAGGGGGATGAACACTGAAGCTTTCTTT.

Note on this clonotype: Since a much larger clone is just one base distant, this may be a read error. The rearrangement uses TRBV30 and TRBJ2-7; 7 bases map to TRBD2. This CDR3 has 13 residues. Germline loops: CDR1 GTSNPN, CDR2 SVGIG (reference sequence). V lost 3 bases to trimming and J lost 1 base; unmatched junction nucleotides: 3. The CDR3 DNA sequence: TGTGCCTGGAGGGGGGAGGGATCCTACGAGCAGTACTTC. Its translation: CAWRGEGSYEQYF.

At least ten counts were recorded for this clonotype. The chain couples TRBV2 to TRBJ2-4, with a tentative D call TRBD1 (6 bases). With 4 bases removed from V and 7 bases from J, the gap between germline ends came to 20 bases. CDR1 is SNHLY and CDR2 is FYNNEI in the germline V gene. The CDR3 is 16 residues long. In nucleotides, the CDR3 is TGTGCCAGCAGTGCTTACCGGGACACCTCCAGGAACATTCAGTACTTC. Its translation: CASSAYRDTSRNIQYF.

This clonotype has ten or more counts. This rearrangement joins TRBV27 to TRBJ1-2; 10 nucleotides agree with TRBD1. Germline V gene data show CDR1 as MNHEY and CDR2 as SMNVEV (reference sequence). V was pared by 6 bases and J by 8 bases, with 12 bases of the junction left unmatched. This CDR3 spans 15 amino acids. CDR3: CASRGPGTGVGGYTF. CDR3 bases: TGTGCCAGCAGGGGTCCCGGGACAGGGGTGGGCGGCTACACCTTC.

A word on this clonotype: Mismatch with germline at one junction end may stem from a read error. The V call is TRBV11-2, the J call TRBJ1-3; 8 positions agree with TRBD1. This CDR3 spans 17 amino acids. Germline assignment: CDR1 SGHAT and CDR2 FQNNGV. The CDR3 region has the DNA TGTGTCAGCAGCTTACATAAATGGGGACAGGCGATGAACACCATATATTTT. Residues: CVSSLHKWGQAMNTIYF.

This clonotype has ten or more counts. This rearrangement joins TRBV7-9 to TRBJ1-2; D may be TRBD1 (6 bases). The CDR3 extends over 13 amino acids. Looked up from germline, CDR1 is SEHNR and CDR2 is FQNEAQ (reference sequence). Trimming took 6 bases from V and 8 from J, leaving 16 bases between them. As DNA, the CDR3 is TGTGCCAGCAGACCAGGGGTTGAGAGCGGCTACACCTTC. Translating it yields CASRPGVESGYTF.

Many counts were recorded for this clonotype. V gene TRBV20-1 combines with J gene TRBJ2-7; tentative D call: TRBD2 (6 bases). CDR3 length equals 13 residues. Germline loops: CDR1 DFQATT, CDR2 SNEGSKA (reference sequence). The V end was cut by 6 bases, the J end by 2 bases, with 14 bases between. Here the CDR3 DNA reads TGCAGTGCCATTTGGCGGGAACCCTACGAGCAGTACTTC. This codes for CSAIWREPYEQYF.